The 28 T cell receptor beta chains presented below share a single source sample, sequenced in a study of T-cell memory formation after mild COVID-19. TCRdb passed the 5' RACE reads through MiXCR, listing each CDR3 protein once. This sample yields some 490,000 distinct CDR3 sequences, of which roughly 18% are seen a single time; 9% to 15% belongs to the top ten. Input material: PBMCs or a T cell subset sorted from them (not recorded which). These receptors were collected from an adult woman who had mild COVID-19 (a few samples of this study predate the infection). Cell type and time point are not known.

This clonotype was seen more than once but under ten times. V and J are TRBV7-8 and TRBJ2-3, with 7 bases fitting TRBD2. The CDR3 runs to 17 residues. CDR1 is SGHVS and CDR2 is FQNEAQ in the germline V gene. The V gene end was trimmed by 1 base and the J gene end by 0 bases; junction bases not matched to a gene: 7. For the CDR3, the DNA is TGTGCCAGCAGCTTAGGACTAGCCCCCGCTAGCACAGATACGCAGTATTTT. This translates into CASSLGLAPASTDTQYF.

This clonotype showed up just a few times. The chain joins TRBV7-6 to TRBJ2-7, with a tentative D call TRBD1 (6 bases). Germline V lookup: CDR1 SGHVS, CDR2 FNYEAQ. There are 15 residues in the CDR3. V was shortened by 1 base and J by 3 bases, with 13 bases between the two germline ends. CDR3 in DNA: TGTGCCAGCAGCTTAGGAGCAGGGGACGGCTACGAGCAGTACTTC. It specifies CASSLGAGDGYEQYF.

The V call is TRBV20-1, the J call TRBJ2-1; 8 nucleotides line up with TRBD2. The CDR3 has 14 residues. The V and J ends lost 6 bases and 2 bases, in that order; junction bases with no gene match: 6. Germline V lookup: CDR1 DFQATT, CDR2 SNEGSKA (reference sequence). CDR3 sequence: CSAVSGSAYNEQFF. CDR3 nucleotide sequence: TGCAGTGCCGTGAGCGGGAGCGCCTACAATGAGCAGTTCTTC.

The chain couples TRBV11-2 to TRBJ2-1; 10 nucleotides match TRBD2. Germline CDR1 reads SGHAT; CDR2 reads FQNNGV. J gave up 2 bases and V 3 bases, and 4 bases lay outside the gene matches. This CDR3 is built from 16 residues. The CDR3 loop reads CASSFTSGETYNEQFF. In DNA form, the CDR3 reads TGTGCCAGCAGCTTCACTAGCGGGGAGACCTACAATGAGCAGTTCTTC.

Only a few counts were recorded for this clonotype. The chain uses TRBV29-1 and TRBJ1-6, with 8 bases fitting TRBD1. There are 14 residues in the CDR3. The trim removed 6 bases at V and 12 bases at J, leaving 13 bases unmatched. Germline lookup yields CDR1 SQVTM and CDR2 ANQGSEA. Here the CDR3 DNA reads TGCAGCGTGGCTTTTGGGACAGGCGGTCAACCCCTCCACTTT. Its protein is CSVAFGTGGQPLHF.

This clonotype showed up just a few times. This chain connects TRBV5-1 to TRBJ1-1, with TRBD1 matching 9 bases. CDR1 and CDR2 (germline): SGHRS, YFSETQ. This CDR3 comprises 15 residues. V dropped 4 bases and J dropped 0; count of bases not matched to a gene: 4. The CDR3 bases are TGCGCCAGCAGCCCAGGGGACAGGGTGAACACTGAAGCTTTCTTT. Its translation: CASSPGDRVNTEAFF.

This clonotype was counted only a few times. The chain has TRBV7-9 and TRBJ2-1, with 7 bases lining up with TRBD1. The trim removed 5 bases at V and 9 bases at J, leaving 13 bases unmatched. Germline V CDR1 and CDR2: SEHNR, FQNEAQ (reference sequence). The CDR3 loop spans 15 amino acids. The chain's CDR3 is CASSTNPTGSIEQFF. CDR3 coding DNA: TGTGCCAGCAGCACAAACCCGACAGGGTCAATTGAGCAGTTCTTC.

This clonotype has only a few counts. The rearrangement joins TRBV12-3 or TRBV12-4 to TRBJ2-5, with D possibly being TRBD1 (6 bases). V was cut by 6 bases and J by 2 bases, with 10 bases left in between. The CDR3 totals 13 residues. DNA of the CDR3: TGTGCCAGCAGGAAACAGGGACAAGAGACCCAGTACTTC. Translating it yields CASRKQGQETQYF.

The chain employs TRBV2 and TRBJ2-3; 8 bases fit TRBD1. Losses at the gene ends were 6 bases for V and 1 base for J; bases not matched to a gene: 6. The germline V gene has CDR1 SNHLY and CDR2 FYNNEI. This CDR3 is built from 15 residues. Here the CDR3 reads CASRGDRGGTDTQYF. DNA for the CDR3: TGTGCCAGCAGGGGCGACAGGGGCGGCACAGATACGCAGTATTTT.

The table lists this clonotype with a few counts. J is TRBJ2-7 and V is TRBV27; possible D gene TRBD1, 6 bases. CDR3 size: 15 residues. The ends were cut back, 2 bases at V and 5 bases at J, with 16 bases in the middle. The germline V gene has CDR1 MNHEY and CDR2 SMNVEV (reference sequence). The CDR3 region is CASSLPDSVFHEQYF. The DNA for the CDR3 is TGTGCCAGCAGTTTACCGGACAGCGTCTTCCACGAGCAGTACTTC.

This clonotype was seen repeatedly, ten times or more. J is TRBJ1-2 and V is TRBV7-9; a possible D gene is TRBD1 (6 bases). Germline V CDR1 and CDR2: SEHNR, FQNEAQ (reference sequence). Trimming shortened V by 3 bases and J by 4 bases, and 15 bases separated the two germline ends. The CDR3 is made up of 15 amino acids. CDR3 protein: CASSFPGQALYGYTF. The CDR3 DNA follows: TGTGCCAGCAGCTTTCCGGGACAAGCCCTCTATGGCTACACCTTC.

In its sample, this clonotype was seen a few times. The V call is TRBV30, the J call TRBJ2-5, with D tentatively TRBD1 or TRBD2 (6 bases each). CDR1 GTSNPN and CDR2 SVGIG come from the germline V gene (reference sequence). Trimming took off 5 bases at V and 5 bases at J, with 15 bases between the two ends. This CDR3 comprises 13 residues. The DNA for the CDR3 is TGTGCCTGGGGGGCGCTAGGGGGGGAGACCCAGTACTTC. This sequence encodes CAWGALGGETQYF.

V and J are TRBV19 and TRBJ2-3; 9 nucleotides line up with TRBD2. The germline CDR1 and CDR2 sequences are LNHDA and SQIVND (reference sequence). V shed 6 bases and J 0 bases; nucleotides not matched to a gene: 16. This CDR3 has 19 residues. The CDR3 protein is CASSPNPIAGVGSTDTQYF. CDR3 bases: TGTGCCAGTAGCCCTAATCCAATAGCGGGAGTAGGTAGCACAGATACGCAGTATTTT.

The DNA for the CDR3 is TGTGCCAGCAGCCTAAGGACTAGCGGTCACAATGAGCAGTTCTTC. Translating gives CASSLRTSGHNEQFF. This chain uses TRBV7-8 with TRBJ2-1, with 10 bases that match TRBD2. Germline V gives CDR1 SGHVS, CDR2 FQNEAQ. This CDR3 is 15 amino acids long. Unmatched junction bases numbered 6, after V lost 5 bases and J lost 5 bases.

This clonotype was found a few times. The genes are TRBV6-6 and TRBJ1-2; perhaps TRBD1 as D (5 bases). The CDR3 has 14 residues. Germline CDR1 and CDR2: MNHNY and SVGAGI (reference sequence). With 2 bases removed from V and 6 bases from J, the gap between germline ends came to 13 bases. The DNA of the CDR3 is TGTGCCAGCAGTTACGCGGGCAGGGCGGATGGCTACACCTTC. It specifies CASSYAGRADGYTF.

The CDR3 nucleotides are TGTGCCACCAGTGGTCCGACAGGTCGCTCTGGGGCCAACGTCCTGACTTTC. Translation gives CATSGPTGRSGANVLTF. The rearrangement joins TRBV24-1 to TRBJ2-6, with a tentative D call TRBD1 (6 bases). CDR3 size: 17 residues. From germline, CDR1 is KGHDR and CDR2 SFDVKD. The V and J ends lost 5 bases and 0 bases respectively, with 13 bases between them.

This chain connects TRBV3-1 to TRBJ2-5, with D possibly matching TRBD2 (6 bases). Germline CDR1 reads LGHDT; CDR2 reads YNNKEL (reference sequence). This CDR3 has 13 residues. V lost 2 bases, J lost 5 bases, and 9 bases lay in between. In DNA form, the CDR3 reads TGTGCCAGCAGCCAAAACCGGGGGGAGACCCAGTACTTC. Amino acids: CASSQNRGETQYF.

This clonotype was seen only a few times. This chain connects TRBV29-1 to TRBJ2-7; 11 nucleotides line up with TRBD2. Losses at the gene ends were 8 bases for V and 0 bases for J; bases not matched to a gene: 12. The CDR3 covers 16 residues. Per the germline V gene, CDR1 is SQVTM and CDR2 is ANQGSEA. The CDR3 DNA is TGCAGCTTTACTAGCGGGAGCACCAAAAGCTCCTACGAGCAGTACTTC. Encoded protein: CSFTSGSTKSSYEQYF.

This clonotype was seen more than once but under ten times. This sequence joins TRBV5-1 and TRBJ1-2; 7 nucleotides line up with TRBD1. V shed 2 bases and J 7 bases; nucleotides not matched to a gene: 17. CDR1 is SGHRS and CDR2 is YFSETQ in the germline V gene. This CDR3 has 17 amino acids. The CDR3 bases are TGCGCCAGCAGCTTACAGACAGGGCCGGTCGTCGCGGGTGGCTACACCTTC. Its protein product is CASSLQTGPVVAGGYTF.

This clonotype was counted a few times. The V and J genes are TRBV4-1 and TRBJ1-2; weak D call: TRBD1 (5 bases). From germline, CDR1 is MGHRA and CDR2 YSYEKL. V was cut by 6 bases and J by 3 bases, with 20 bases left in between. This CDR3 is built from 16 residues. The CDR3 protein is CASRSVPTEQYYGYTF. The CDR3 nucleotides read TGCGCCAGCAGGTCAGTTCCGACAGAGCAATACTATGGCTACACCTTC.

This clonotype was recorded a few times. The chain couples TRBV12-3 or TRBV12-4 to TRBJ1-1; 11 bases are shared with TRBD1. The V segment lost 1 base and the J segment 0 bases; nucleotides outside the gene matches: 4. CDR3 length: 17 residues. CDR3 in DNA: TGTGCCAGCAGTTTAGTTTGGACAGGGGGCATGAACACTGAAGCTTTCTTT. It translates to CASSLVWTGGMNTEAFF.

In the case of this clonotype: Its ends do not fully match the called genes, so a read error is possible. The CDR3 nucleotides are TGCAGTACTAGCGGAGGCACAGATACGCAGTATTTT. Translation gives CSTSGGTDTQYF. The chain joins TRBV20-1 to TRBJ2-3; 8 bases line up with TRBD2. CDR1 DFQATT and CDR2 SNEGSKA come from the germline V gene (reference sequence). The CDR3 sequence is 12 residues long.

This clonotype was counted only a few times. This chain joins TRBV19 and TRBJ2-7; D is uncertain. Germline V lookup: CDR1 LNHDA, CDR2 SQIVND (reference sequence). Trimming left V 3 bases short and J 2 bases short, with 14 bases between. This CDR3 spans 15 amino acids. The CDR3 coding sequence is TGTGCCAGTAGTATCGGACCTGGTGATACCTACGAGCAGTACTTC. This gives the protein CASSIGPGDTYEQYF.

As to this clonotype: No conserved phenylalanine or tryptophan ends this CDR3, so it is likely a read error. The V and J genes are TRBV5-6 and TRBJ2-2; the D gene is possibly TRBD1 (6 bases). Trimming pared 0 bases from V and 3 bases from J, leaving 12 bases between. The CDR3 is 16 residues long. The germline gives CDR1 SGHDT, CDR2 YYEEEE. The CDR3 bases are TGTGCCAGCAGCTTGGCGGCAGGGGAGTACACCGGGGAGCTGTTTTCT. This sequence encodes CASSLAAGEYTGELFS.

This clonotype was counted ten times or more. The chain uses TRBV7-9 and TRBJ2-1; D possibly matches TRBD1 or TRBD2 (5 bases each). Looked up from germline, CDR1 is SEHNR and CDR2 is FQNEAQ (reference sequence). The CDR3 loop spans 16 amino acids. Deletions cut 0 bases from V and 7 bases from J, with 16 bases between. The CDR3 sequence is CASSLAITGTRNEQFF. In nucleotides, the CDR3 is TGTGCCAGCAGCTTAGCGATAACCGGGACCCGAAATGAGCAGTTCTTC.

This chain connects TRBV24-1 to TRBJ2-3; TRBD1 aligns across 12 bases. With 4 bases clipped from V and 3 bases from J, the junction kept 4 bases outside the gene matches. Looked up from germline, CDR1 is KGHDR and CDR2 is SFDVKD. This CDR3 region has 16 residues. Here the CDR3 reads CATSDPGQGATDTQYF. In DNA, the CDR3 is TGTGCCACCAGTGACCCGGGACAGGGGGCGACAGATACGCAGTATTTT.

V gene TRBV7-8 combines with J gene TRBJ2-1; no reliable D call. Germline CDR1 reads SGHVS; CDR2 reads FQNEAQ. V was pared by 0 bases and J by 0 bases, with 9 bases between. The CDR3 has 16 residues. This chain's CDR3 is CASSLALRFSYNEQFF. CDR3 DNA: TGTGCCAGCAGCTTAGCGCTGAGATTCTCCTACAATGAGCAGTTCTTC.

Only a few counts were recorded for this clonotype. The V call is TRBV20-1, the J call TRBJ2-3; D ambiguous. The CDR3 runs 11 residues. CDR1 is DFQATT and CDR2 is SNEGSKA in the germline V gene (reference sequence). Trimming removed 4 bases at V and 4 bases at J, with 6 bases between. The CDR3 sequence is CSATLSDTQYF. For the CDR3, the DNA is TGCAGTGCTACCCTATCAGATACGCAGTATTTT.